What follows is one T cell receptor (beta chain) and its context. Sequenced by immunoSEQ multiplex PCR; TCRdb stores in-frame clones only, minus some. This table holds some 120,000 clones, 80% to 90% found once. This sample is drawn from a study of blood T cell repertoires in COVID-19. This CDR3 comprises 12 residues. V was cut by 1 base and J by 2 bases, with 4 bases left in between. CDR1 is SGHDT and CDR2 is YYEEEE in the germline V gene. This TCR was recovered from a man aged 65-85 years with active or convalescent COVID-19. The specimen was peripheral blood. The chain combines TRBV5-6 with TRBJ2-7, with D hard to call. The CDR3 coding sequence is TGTGCCAGCAGCTTGTTCACCTACGAGCAGTACTTC. Amino acids: CASSLFTYEQYF.